Below are 5 T cell receptor beta chains sequenced from a single sample in a study of blood T cell repertoires in COVID-19. The data were produced by immunoSEQ multiplex PCR, yet TCRdb's version contains in-frame clones alone and is incomplete. The sample has nearly 200,000 clones, approximately 88% seen once. The specimen was PBMCs or T cells enriched from blood (not recorded which). These receptors originate from a young woman who had recovered from COVID-19.

The V gene is TRBV5-1, the J gene TRBJ2-7; 7 nucleotides match TRBD1. Germline V gives CDR1 SGHRS, CDR2 YFSETQ. This CDR3 has 14 amino acids. The V gene end was trimmed by 3 bases and the J gene end by 3 bases; junction bases not matched to a gene: 6. The CDR3: CASSWRQGSYEQYF. CDR3 DNA sequence: TGCGCCAGCAGCTGGCGACAGGGAAGCTACGAGCAGTACTTC. Full variable domain (missing parts from reference TRBV5-1 and TRBJ2-7): KAGVTQTPRYLIKTRGQQVTLSCSPISGHRSVSWYQQTPGQGLQFLFEYFSETQRNKGNFPGRFSGRQFSNSRSEMNVSTLELGDSALYLCASSWRQGSYEQYFGPGTRLTVT.

The chain has TRBV5-6 and TRBJ1-2; 8 bases map to TRBD1. Germline-derived CDR1 and CDR2 are SGHDT and YYEEEE. The junction had 5 bases not matched to a gene; V was cut back by 4 bases and J by 3 bases. CDR3 length: 14 residues. CDR3 amino acids: CASSLTGVDYGYTF. DNA for the CDR3: TGTGCCAGCAGCCTGACAGGGGTCGACTATGGCTACACCTTC.

The chain recombines TRBV5-5 with TRBJ2-1; a possible D gene is TRBD2 (5 bases). Between the trimmed V and J ends, which lost 3 bases and 5 bases, there was a span of 15 bases. Germline CDR1 and CDR2: SGHKS and YYEKEE (reference sequence). This CDR3 has 15 amino acids. The CDR3 region is CASSSSTQLDNEQFF. CDR3 DNA sequence: TGTGCCAGCAGCTCCTCGACGCAACTAGACAATGAGCAGTTCTTC.

CDR3 sequence reads: CASGLAGARHEQYF. The CDR3 region has the DNA TGTGCCAGCGGTCTAGCGGGGGCTCGCCACGAGCAGTACTTC. The chain joins TRBV28 to TRBJ2-7, with 10 bases that match TRBD2. CDR1 and CDR2 (germline): MDHEN, SYDVKM. The CDR3 runs 14 residues. Trimming removed 8 bases from V and 5 bases from J; junction bases left unmatched: 9.

The chain joins TRBV2 to TRBJ1-3; 8 positions agree with TRBD1. Trimming removed 5 bases from V and 3 bases from J; junction bases left unmatched: 6. The germline V gene has CDR1 SNHLY and CDR2 FYNNEI. The CDR3 sequence is 15 residues long. The CDR3 sequence is CASSQGQAGGNTIYF. The CDR3 nucleotides read TGTGCCAGCAGTCAGGGACAGGCCGGTGGAAACACCATATATTTT. Combining the CDR3 with reference TRBV2 and TRBJ1-3 gives the whole variable domain EPEVTQTPSHQVTQMGQEVILRCVPISNHLYFYWYRQILGQKVEFLVSFYNNEISEKSEIFDDQFSVERPDGSNFTLKIRSTKLEDSAMYFCASSQGQAGGNTIYFGEGSWLTVV.